This T cell receptor beta chain originates from a study of tumor and adjacent non-tumor tissue in lung cancer. Study outcomes and limitations: TCR diversity was significantly greater in tumor than normal lung tissue.

Concerning this clonotype itself: Its target is unknown. A read error may account for a junction end that differs from germline.

The template was RNA from unsorted bulk tissue. Distant lung tissue was collected more than 3 cm away from the tumor edge. A modified ARM-PCR protocol with three rounds of nested PCR amplified TCRbeta. TCRdb itself ran the multiplex PCR reads through MiXCR, one entry per CDR3 protein. Among around 57,000 distinct CDR3 sequences listed, about 56% were seen once. CDR1 is KGHDR, CDR2 SFDVKD, per germline. The CDR3 consists of 16 residues. This receptor was taken from a man in his sixties or seventies with non-small cell lung cancer. This chain connects TRBV24-1 to TRBJ2-3; 8 nucleotides match TRBD2. Sequencing was carried out using distant non-tumor lung tissue. CDR3 protein: CAASTPSGSSTDTQYF. The CDR3 nucleotides read TGTGCCGCCAGTACTCCTAGCGGGTCCAGCACAGATACGCAGTATTTT.